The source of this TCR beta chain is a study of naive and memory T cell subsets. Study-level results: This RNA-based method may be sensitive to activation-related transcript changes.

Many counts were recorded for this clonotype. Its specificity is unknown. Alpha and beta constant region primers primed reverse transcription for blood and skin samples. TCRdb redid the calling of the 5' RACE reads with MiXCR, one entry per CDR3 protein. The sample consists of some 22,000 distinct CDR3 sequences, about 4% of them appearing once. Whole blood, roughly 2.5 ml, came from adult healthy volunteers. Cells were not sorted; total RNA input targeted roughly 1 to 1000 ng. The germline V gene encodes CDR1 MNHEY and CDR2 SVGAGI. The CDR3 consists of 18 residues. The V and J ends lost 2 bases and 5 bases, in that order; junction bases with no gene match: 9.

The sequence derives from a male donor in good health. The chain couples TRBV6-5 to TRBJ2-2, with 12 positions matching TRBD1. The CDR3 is CASSYTTGTGGGTGELFF. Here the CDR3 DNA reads TGTGCCAGCAGTTACACCACAGGGACAGGGGGCGGAACCGGGGAGCTGTTTTTT.